This TCR beta chain was recovered during a study of cytomegalovirus exposure and HLA in healthy donors. General study findings and limits: Within a later analysis, the majority of CMV-associated TCR beta chains appeared HLA-restricted.

Of note for this clone: The antigen is unknown.

Trimming removed 5 bases from V and 0 bases from J; junction bases left unmatched: 10. The germline CDR1 and CDR2 sequences are SGHRS and YFSETQ. CDR3 size: 17 residues. 60 Vbeta and 13 Jbeta primers were used in PCR. TCRdb's table, derived via immunoSEQ multiplex PCR, lists solely in-frame clones and lacks some. The sample has about 190,000 clones; roughly 81% are singletons. Sequenced material: PBMCs. The chain recombines TRBV5-1 with TRBJ2-3; 9 bases fit TRBD2. This receptor was taken from a woman in her thirties in good health and CMV-seropositive. The DNA for the CDR3 is TGCGCCAGCAGGACTGCGGGAGGGCAGACAAGCACAGATACGCAGTATTTT. Translating it yields CASRTAGGQTSTDTQYF.